This is a list of T cell receptor beta chains from one sample in a study of metastatic and nonmetastatic thyroid tumors. TCRdb re-clonotyped the PCR reads via MiXCR. The data contain 35,000 to 40,000 clones, around 27% of them singletons. The sample was blood. The receptors stem from a male donor with papillary thyroid cancer or a benign thyroid nodule (not recorded which). Some clones in this sample may be carry-over from other donors' samples. Each CDR3 is given with its conserved first and last residue. Each record gives: clone size, D gene, J gene, V gene, CDR3 DNA, CDR3 protein. A D gene is named only where the DNA matches it firmly. Only part of the rows carry a size: once, few, many, or a class if the clone is expanded.

few	-	TRBJ1-1	TRBV18	TGTGCCAGCTCACCAGGGAGGGGCACTGAAGCTTTCTTT	CASSPGRGTEAFF
many	-	TRBJ2-7	TRBV28	TGTGCCAGCACCCCTCCGGGCCAGGGGTACGAGCAGTACTTC	CASTPPGQGYEQYF
medium-sized	TRBD2	TRBJ2-7	TRBV7-8	TGTGCCAGCAGCTTACGGACTAGCGGGAGTTACGAGCAGTACTTC	CASSLRTSGSYEQYF
medium-sized	TRBD1	TRBJ2-7	TRBV12-3/TRBV12-4	TGTGCCAGCAGTTTCTCACAGGGGGCGTTTGAGCAGTACTTC	CASSFSQGAFEQYF
many	-	TRBJ2-7	TRBV20-1	TGCAGTGCTCCTTGGCCTGCTCAGGCCCCCTACGAGCAGTACTTC	CSAPWPAQAPYEQYF
-	-	TRBJ2-3	TRBV5-4	TGTGCCAGCAGCTCACGTGGAGGCACCTACGAGCAGTATTTT	CASSSRGGTYEQYF
-	-	TRBJ1-2	TRBV6-1	TGTGCCAGCAGTGAAGCCCCAGGGGAGGCCTATGGCTACACCTTC	CASSEAPGEAYGYTF
-	-	TRBJ2-1	TRBV10-3	TGTGCCATCAGTGATCCTCCCGGCGGAGCAGTGAATGAGCAGTTCTTC	CAISDPPGGAVNEQFF
many	-	TRBJ2-3	TRBV19	TGTGCCAGCCAGAAAGGACACCACACAGATACGCAGTATTTT	CASQKGHHTDTQYF
few	TRBD2	TRBJ2-7	TRBV6-1	TGTGCCAGCGGGGGGAGCGGGAGCTACGAGCAGTACTTC	CASGGSGSYEQYF
few	-	TRBJ1-5	TRBV6-2/TRBV6-3	TGTGCCAGCAGCCACAGACAGAGCAATCAGCCCCAGCATTTT	CASSHRQSNQPQHF
many	-	TRBJ2-3	TRBV9	TGTGCCAGCAGCGTAGTTGTCCCAGATACGCAGTATTTT	CASSVVVPDTQYF
many	-	TRBJ1-4	TRBV4-1	TGCGCCAGCAGCGAGTCAACAGTCAATGAAAAACTGTTTTTT	CASSESTVNEKLFF
-	-	TRBJ1-6	TRBV6-5	TGTGCCAGCAGTTACGGGGGGGCAAGCTCCTATAATTCACCCCTCCACTTT	CASSYGGASSYNSPLHF
-	-	TRBJ2-7	TRBV5-1	TGCGCCAGCAGCTTGGACTTACGTGGGCAGTACTTC	CASSLDLRGQYF
medium-sized	-	TRBJ2-7	TRBV4-1	TGCGCCAGCAGCCCGAAAGGGGGGAACGAGCAGTACTTC	CASSPKGGNEQYF
many	TRBD2	TRBJ2-5	TRBV2	TGTGCCAGCAGGAGGGCCGGAGCGGGAACTGAGGAGACCCAGTACTTC	CASRRAGAGTEETQYF
few	-	TRBJ1-4	TRBV6-1	TGTGCCACCGCTCCCCGGGGGGCTAATGAAAAACTGTTTTTT	CATAPRGANEKLFF
few	-	TRBJ2-7	TRBV18	TGTGCCAGCTCACCCCGGGACGACCTCTACGAGCAGTACTTC	CASSPRDDLYEQYF
-	-	TRBJ2-7	TRBV6-1	TGTGCCAGCAGTGAACAGCGCGACTACGAGCAGTACTTC	CASSEQRDYEQYF
-	-	TRBJ1-2	TRBV7-6	TGTGCCAGCAGCCCAATCTTCGGGGGGCTTGGCTACACCTTC	CASSPIFGGLGYTF
few	-	TRBJ1-6	TRBV4-2	TGTGCCAGCAGCCAAGATTGGTCAGGAACCAATTCACCCCTCCACTTT	CASSQDWSGTNSPLHF
many	-	TRBJ2-4	TRBV20-1	TGCAGTGCTAGATTAGGGGGCAAAAACATTCAGTACTTC	CSARLGGKNIQYF
few	-	TRBJ1-2	TRBV12-3/TRBV12-4	TGTGTCAGCGGGAGGGAGGCAGGGTTAAATGGCTACACCTTC	CVSGREAGLNGYTF
many	-	TRBJ2-7	TRBV19	TGTGCCAGTAGTATAATGGTTGGTTACGAGCAGTACTTC	CASSIMVGYEQYF
few	-	TRBJ2-3	TRBV27	TGTGCCAGCAGTAATACACTGGCTGGGTTCACAGATACGCAGTATTTT	CASSNTLAGFTDTQYF
-	TRBD1	TRBJ1-5	TRBV18	TGTGCCAGCTCTGAAAAGGGGACAGAAGGGTCTCAGCCCCAGCATTTT	CASSEKGTEGSQPQHF
few	TRBD2	TRBJ2-7	TRBV12-3/TRBV12-4	TGTGCCAGCAGTGCCGGGACTAGCGGGAGGCCCAATGTCAACGAGCAGTACTTC	CASSAGTSGRPNVNEQYF
-	-	TRBJ2-6	TRBV11-2	TGTGCCAGCAGCTTAGTGGTGGGAACTGGGGCCAACGTCCTGACTTTC	CASSLVVGTGANVLTF
few	-	TRBJ2-1	TRBV19	TGTGCCAGTAGTATTGGTGGGAGCTACAATGAGCAGTTCTTC	CASSIGGSYNEQFF
few	TRBD1	TRBJ1-1	TRBV6-9	TGTGCCAGCAACCACGACAGGGGGCGGTTTGTGAACACTGAAGCTTTCTTT	CASNHDRGRFVNTEAFF
-	TRBD2	TRBJ2-7	TRBV20-1	TGCAGTGCTAGGCGACTAGCGGGAGGGCCGTCCTACGAGCAGTACTTC	CSARRLAGGPSYEQYF
-	-	TRBJ1-2	TRBV10-3	TGTGCCATCAGCCCGACCGGGGTCGACCTTTATGGCTACACCTTC	CAISPTGVDLYGYTF
-	TRBD1	TRBJ2-5	TRBV18	TGTGCCAGCTCACCAGGGACCGGGACAGGGTTCGGAGAGACCCAGTACTTC	CASSPGTGTGFGETQYF
few	TRBD1	TRBJ1-1	TRBV27	TGTGCCAGCAGTCCACGGACAGGGGCATGGAACACTGAAGCTTTCTTT	CASSPRTGAWNTEAFF
once	-	TRBJ1-5	TRBV4-1	TGCGCCAGCAGCCAAGACTCGGGGGCGGATCAGCCCCAGCATTTT	CASSQDSGADQPQHF
-	TRBD2	TRBJ2-1	TRBV20-1	TGCAGTGCGGGGAGTCTAGCGGGATTCAATGAGCAGTTCTTC	CSAGSLAGFNEQFF
-	-	TRBJ2-7	TRBV5-6	TGTGCCAGCAGCTTGTCGTTTACGGGCGACGAGCAGTACTTC	CASSLSFTGDEQYF
large	TRBD2	TRBJ2-3	TRBV19	TGTGCCAGTAGTATCACTAGCGTTCATACAGATACGCAGTATTTT	CASSITSVHTDTQYF
-	TRBD2	TRBJ2-7	TRBV5-4	TGTGCCAGCAGCTTGCGAGGAGGAGGGACTAGCGGGAAGGTCTCCTACGAGCAGTACTTC	CASSLRGGGTSGKVSYEQYF
-	-	TRBJ2-7	TRBV20-1	TGCAGTGCCGCCGGAGGGGAAAACCAGAACGAGCAGTACTTC	CSAAGGENQNEQYF
-	TRBD1	TRBJ1-5	TRBV27	TGTGCCACCGCTGACGTGACAGGGGGCAATCAGCCCCAGCATTTT	CATADVTGGNQPQHF
-	TRBD2	TRBJ2-3	TRBV11-2	TGTGCCAGCAGCACAACCCGCCTAGCGGGGGTCACAGATACGCAGTATTTT	CASSTTRLAGVTDTQYF
-	-	TRBJ1-1	TRBV28	TGTGCCAGCAGTTTGAGGGGCAGGTTTGACACTGAAGCTTTCTTT	CASSLRGRFDTEAFF
-	TRBD1	TRBJ1-3	TRBV5-1	TGCGCCAGCAGCGAGGGACAGGGCCACACCATATATTTT	CASSEGQGHTIYF
few	-	TRBJ2-1	TRBV19	TGTGCCAGTAGTGGGGGTTGGGCGGTCACCAATGAGCAGTTCTTC	CASSGGWAVTNEQFF
-	-	TRBJ2-7	TRBV11-2	TGTGCCAGCAGCTTAGACCCCGGCCCCTACGAGCAGTACTTC	CASSLDPGPYEQYF
-	TRBD2	TRBJ2-7	TRBV6-2/TRBV6-3	TGTGCCAGCAGTTACTCGATAGTAGCGGGAAATCAGCAGTACTTC	CASSYSIVAGNQQYF
medium-sized	-	TRBJ1-5	TRBV20-1	TGCAGTGCTAGAGTTCCAGGGGCCGGTCGGGGTCAGCCCCAGCATTTT	CSARVPGAGRGQPQHF
-	TRBD2	TRBJ2-2	TRBV11-2	TGTGCCAGCAGCTTAGAGGGGGGAGGGTTCGCCGGGGAGCTGTTTTTT	CASSLEGGGFAGELFF
-	-	TRBJ2-2	TRBV6-4	TGTGCCAGCAGACCGGGACTCCCGGGATCCGGGGAGCTGTTTTTT	CASRPGLPGSGELFF
once	TRBD1	TRBJ2-3	TRBV5-1	TGCGCCATCAGCTTGGAACAGGGGTCTCTATCGGATACGCAGTATTTT	CAISLEQGSLSDTQYF
few	-	TRBJ2-2	TRBV6-5	TGTGCCAGCAGTTACTTTTCGGGAAACACCGGGGAGCTGTTTTTT	CASSYFSGNTGELFF
many	-	TRBJ2-3	TRBV11-2	TGTGCCAGCAGCTTAGGTCCTAGCACAGATACGCAGTATTTT	CASSLGPSTDTQYF
many	-	TRBJ2-3	TRBV5-1	TGCGCCAGCAGCCAGGGGTCTTCCCCAGATACGCAGTATTTT	CASSQGSSPDTQYF